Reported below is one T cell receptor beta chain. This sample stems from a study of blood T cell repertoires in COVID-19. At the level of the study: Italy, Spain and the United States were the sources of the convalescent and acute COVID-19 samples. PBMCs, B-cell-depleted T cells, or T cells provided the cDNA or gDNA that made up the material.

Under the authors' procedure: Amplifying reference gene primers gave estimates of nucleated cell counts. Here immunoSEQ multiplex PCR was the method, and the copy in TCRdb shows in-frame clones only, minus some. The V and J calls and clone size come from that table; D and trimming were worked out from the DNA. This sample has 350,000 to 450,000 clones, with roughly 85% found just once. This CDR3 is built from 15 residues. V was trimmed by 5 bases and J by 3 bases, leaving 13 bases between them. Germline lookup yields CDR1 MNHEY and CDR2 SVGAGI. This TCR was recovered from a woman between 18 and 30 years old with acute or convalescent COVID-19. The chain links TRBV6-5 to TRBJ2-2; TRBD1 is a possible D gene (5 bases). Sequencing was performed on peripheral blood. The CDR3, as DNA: TGTGCCAGCAGTCATCAGTGGGGCGACACCGGGGAGCTGTTTTTT. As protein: CASSHQWGDTGELFF.